The 19 T cell receptor beta chains in this list originate from one sample, sequenced in a study of cytomegalovirus exposure and HLA in healthy donors. The primer mix had 60 Vbeta and 13 Jbeta primers. Profiling relied on immunoSEQ multiplex PCR, and the TCRdb table lists in-frame clones only, not all of them. The profile shows under 40,000 clones, 90% of them singletons. Material: PBMCs. The receptor source for this set is a woman aged 18-29 years in good health and CMV-seronegative.

CDR3 loop: CARPGYRQETQYF. The DNA of the CDR3 is TGTGCCAGGCCTGGTTACAGGCAAGAGACCCAGTACTTC. The J gene is TRBJ2-5, the V gene TRBV7-4; D is perhaps TRBD1 (5 bases). Germline CDR1 reads SGHVT; CDR2 reads SQSDAQ. V was clipped by 9 bases and J by 2 bases, with 13 bases between them. The CDR3 contains 13 residues.

V usage is TRBV19 and J usage is TRBJ1-2; the match to TRBD1 covers 11 bases. J gave up 2 bases and V 9 bases, and 5 bases lay outside the gene matches. CDR1 and CDR2 from the germline V gene are LNHDA and SQIVND (reference sequence). The CDR3 runs to 14 residues. CDR3 sequence reads: CASRWTGGNYGYTF. The CDR3 DNA follows: TGTGCCAGCCGGTGGACAGGGGGCAACTATGGCTACACCTTC.

This sequence joins TRBV2 and TRBJ1-2; D not resolved. This CDR3 spans 13 amino acids. V was trimmed by 6 bases and J by 7 bases, leaving 15 bases between them. CDR1 is SNHLY, CDR2 FYNNEI, per germline. This CDR3 is CASSGLGRSGYTF. The CDR3 DNA sequence: TGTGCCAGCAGCGGGTTAGGGAGAAGTGGCTACACCTTC. The whole variable domain, filled in from reference TRBV2 and TRBJ1-2, reads EPEVTQTPSHQVTQMGQEVILRCVPISNHLYFYWYRQILGQKVEFLVSFYNNEISEKSEIFDDQFSVERPDGSNFTLKIRSTKLEDSAMYFCASSGLGRSGYTFGSGTRLTVV.

V and J are TRBV5-1 and TRBJ2-7; the D gene is possibly TRBD2 (6 bases). This CDR3 contains 14 residues. V dropped 4 bases and J dropped 2 bases, with 13 bases sitting between them. Germline-derived CDR1 and CDR2 are SGHRS and YFSETQ. CDR3 nucleotide sequence: TGCGCCAGCAGCCAGGTTAGCGGCCCCTACGAGCAGTACTTC. It encodes CASSQVSGPYEQYF.

The chain joins TRBV4-2 to TRBJ2-3; D unclear. Germline V gene lookup returns CDR1 LGHNA and CDR2 YNFKEQ. CDR3 size: 12 residues. V lost 0 bases and J 6 bases, leaving 4 bases between the germline ends. CDR3 DNA sequence: TGTGCCAGCAGCCAAGAGGCCGATACGCAGTATTTT. It is translated as CASSQEADTQYF.

V is TRBV7-2 and J is TRBJ2-1, with no clear D. Germline-derived CDR1 and CDR2 are SGHTA and FQGNSA. The CDR3 runs 16 residues. The ends were cut back, 2 bases at V and 9 bases at J, with 20 bases in the middle. The CDR3 loop reads CASSLSFRVRRFEQFF. The CDR3 nucleotides read TGTGCCAGCAGCTTATCATTCCGGGTCAGACGGTTTGAGCAGTTCTTC.

The rearrangement joins TRBV28 to TRBJ2-1; the D gene is possibly TRBD2 (5 bases). V lost 6 bases to trimming and J lost 8 bases, with 20 bases between them. Germline-derived CDR1 and CDR2 are MDHEN and SYDVKM. The CDR3 has 15 amino acids. CDR3 coding DNA: TGTGCCAGCAGCCTTGGGAGTCTAGGTAGGGATGAGCAGTTCTTC. Translation: CASSLGSLGRDEQFF.

This clone has more than one count but fewer than ten. The chain recombines TRBV5-1 with TRBJ2-5; D might be TRBD2 (6 bases). V was shortened by 4 bases and J by 4 bases, with 17 bases between the two germline ends. Germline V lookup: CDR1 SGHRS, CDR2 YFSETQ. The CDR3 length is 15 residues. The CDR3 DNA is TGCGCCAGCAGCCCTGCGGGGCATAATACAGAGACCCAGTACTTC. Protein sequence: CASSPAGHNTETQYF.

V usage is TRBV5-5 and J usage is TRBJ1-4; D ambiguous. The CDR3 sequence is 12 residues long. Deletions cut 0 bases from V and 8 bases from J, with 5 bases between. CDR1 is SGHKS, CDR2 YYEKEE, per germline (reference sequence). Written as DNA, the CDR3 is TGTGCCAGCAGCTTGGCAAGCGAAAAACTGTTTTTT. As protein: CASSLASEKLFF. The full variable domain, completed using reference TRBV5-5 and TRBJ1-4, is DAGVTQSPTHLIKTRGQQVTLRCSPISGHKSVSWYQQVLGQGPQFIFQYYEKEERGRGNFPDRFSARQFPNYSSELNVNALLLGDSALYLCASSLASEKLFFGSGTQLSVL.

The CDR3 sequence: CASSLSPVSGNTIYF. CDR3 DNA: TGTGCCAGCAGTTTATCTCCAGTCTCTGGAAACACCATATATTTT. The chain joins TRBV27 to TRBJ1-3; D unclear. The CDR3 is 15 amino acids. The V end was cut by 0 bases, the J end by 0 bases, with 6 bases between. Germline V gene data show CDR1 as MNHEY and CDR2 as SMNVEV (reference sequence).

Regarding this clone: An end of the junction differs from the germline gene, which may be a read error. The chain couples TRBV5-5 to TRBJ1-5; perhaps TRBD1 as D (6 bases). CDR1 SGHKS and CDR2 YYEKEE come from the germline V gene (reference sequence). The CDR3 loop spans 14 amino acids. This chain's CDR3 is CASSFSDSNQPQHF. DNA for the CDR3: TGTGCCAGCAGCTTTTCGGACAGCAATCAGCCTCAGCATTTT.

This clone was picked up a small number of times. The chain has TRBV5-1 and TRBJ1-2; TRBD1 matches 8 bases. Germline values: CDR1 SGHRS, CDR2 YFSETQ. CDR3 size: 14 residues. After removal of 0 bases from V and 8 bases from J, the junction contained 6 bases not matched to a gene. The CDR3, as DNA: TGCGCCAGCAGCTTGGGGACAGGGTTGGTGGGCTACACCTTC. This encodes CASSLGTGLVGYTF.

The chain has TRBV2 and TRBJ1-5; 10 bases line up with TRBD1. Germline V gene data show CDR1 as SNHLY and CDR2 as FYNNEI. This CDR3 region has 14 residues. The ends lost 4 bases at V and 7 bases at J; junction bases unmatched: 4. CDR3 coding DNA: TGTGCCAGCAGTGGACAGGGGGCTCGACAGCCCCAGCATTTT. Protein product: CASSGQGARQPQHF. The full variable domain, in which reference TRBV2 and TRBJ1-5 provide the parts outside the CDR3, is EPEVTQTPSHQVTQMGQEVILRCVPISNHLYFYWYRQILGQKVEFLVSFYNNEISEKSEIFDDQFSVERPDGSNFTLKIRSTKLEDSAMYFCASSGQGARQPQHFGDGTRLSIL.

The genes are TRBV18 and TRBJ2-7, with D tentatively TRBD1 (5 bases). In germline, CDR1 is KGHSH, CDR2 LQKENI. Trimming pared 0 bases from V and 0 bases from J, leaving 6 bases between. The CDR3 runs 14 residues. CDR3 amino acids: CASSPPRGSYEQYF. CDR3 in DNA: TGTGCCAGCTCACCACCAAGGGGCTCCTACGAGCAGTACTTC.

This chain joins TRBV19 and TRBJ2-3, with 7 positions matching TRBD1. The CDR3 runs to 17 residues. Germline V gene sequence: CDR1 LNHDA, CDR2 SQIVND (reference sequence). V gave up 2 bases and J gave up 2 bases; unmatched junction bases: 10. The CDR3, as DNA: TGTGCCAGTAGTATAATTATTGACAGGGCCTACACAGATACGCAGTATTTT. It codes for CASSIIIDRAYTDTQYF.

The chain carries TRBV5-6 and TRBJ2-7, with 13 positions matching TRBD2. CDR1 SGHDT and CDR2 YYEEEE come from the germline V gene. CDR3 length: 16 residues. V lost 4 bases, J lost 6 bases, and 10 bases stayed unmatched. CDR3 protein: CASSRTSGSLSIEQYF. The CDR3 nucleotides read TGTGCCAGCAGCCGGACTAGCGGGAGCTTAAGTATCGAGCAGTACTTC. The full variable domain, completed using reference TRBV5-6 and TRBJ2-7, is DAGVTQSPTHLIKTRGQQVTLRCSPKSGHDTVSWYQQALGQGPQFIFQYYEEEERQRGNFPDRFSGHQFPNYSSELNVNALLLGDSALYLCASSRTSGSLSIEQYFGPGTRLTVT.

The J gene is TRBJ2-1, the V gene TRBV7-7; 7 positions match TRBD2. Germline values: CDR1 SSHAT, CDR2 FNYEAQ (reference sequence). The CDR3 is 18 residues long. Trimming removed 2 bases from V and 5 bases from J; junction bases left unmatched: 15. CDR3 DNA sequence: TGTGCCAGCAGCTTACTAAATTTCGCGGGAGTAGGGAACAATGAGCAGTTCTTC. Translated: CASSLLNFAGVGNNEQFF.

V usage is TRBV15 and J usage is TRBJ2-7, with 7 bases aligning to TRBD2. The germline gives CDR1 LNHNV, CDR2 YYDKDF (reference sequence). J lost 2 bases, V lost 5 bases, and 6 bases had no gene match. This CDR3 spans 14 amino acids. DNA of the CDR3: TGTGCCACCAGCCCCCGGGCGGGGGCCTACGAGCAGTACTTC. This codes for CATSPRAGAYEQYF.

This clone was seen only once. The CDR3, as DNA: TGTGCCAGCTCACCCTCGGGGGGCTCTGGAAACACCATATATTTT. It is translated as CASSPSGGSGNTIYF. The chain has TRBV18 and TRBJ1-3, with D perhaps matching TRBD1 (5 bases). V shed 3 bases and J shed 0 bases, with 9 bases lying between them. This CDR3 region has 15 residues. Per the germline V gene, CDR1 is KGHSH and CDR2 is LQKENI.